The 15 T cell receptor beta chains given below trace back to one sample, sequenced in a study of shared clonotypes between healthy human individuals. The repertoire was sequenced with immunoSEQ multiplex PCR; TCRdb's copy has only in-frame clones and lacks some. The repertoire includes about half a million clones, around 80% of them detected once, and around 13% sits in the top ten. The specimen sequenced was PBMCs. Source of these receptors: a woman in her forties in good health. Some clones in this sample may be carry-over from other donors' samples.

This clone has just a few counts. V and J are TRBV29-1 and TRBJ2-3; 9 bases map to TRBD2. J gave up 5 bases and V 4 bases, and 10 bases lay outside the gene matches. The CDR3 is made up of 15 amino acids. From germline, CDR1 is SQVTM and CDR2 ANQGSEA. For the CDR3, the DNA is TGCAGCGTTGGACAGACTAGCGGAGGTGGAGATACGCAGTATTTT. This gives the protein CSVGQTSGGGDTQYF.

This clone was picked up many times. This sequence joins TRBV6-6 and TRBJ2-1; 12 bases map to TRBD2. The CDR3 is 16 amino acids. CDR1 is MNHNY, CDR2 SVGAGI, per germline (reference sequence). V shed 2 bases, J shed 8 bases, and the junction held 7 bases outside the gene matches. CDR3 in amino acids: CASSYPSGRARDEQFF. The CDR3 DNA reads TGTGCCAGCAGTTACCCTAGCGGGAGGGCCAGAGATGAGCAGTTCTTC.

CDR3 coding DNA: TGCAGCACCAGACAGGGCCAAGAGACCCAGTACTTC. The encoded protein is CSTRQGQETQYF. This chain joins TRBV29-1 and TRBJ2-5, with 7 nucleotides matching TRBD1. Germline-derived CDR1 and CDR2 are SQVTM and ANQGSEA. J lost 1 base, V lost 8 bases, and 4 bases had no gene match. The CDR3 is 12 residues long.

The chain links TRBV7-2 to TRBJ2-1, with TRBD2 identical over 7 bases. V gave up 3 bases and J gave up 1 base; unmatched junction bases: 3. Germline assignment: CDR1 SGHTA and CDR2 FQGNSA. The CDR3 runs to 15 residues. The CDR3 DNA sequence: TGTGCCAGCAGCTTGAGCGGGACTTCCTACAATGAGCAGTTCTTC. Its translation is CASSLSGTSYNEQFF.

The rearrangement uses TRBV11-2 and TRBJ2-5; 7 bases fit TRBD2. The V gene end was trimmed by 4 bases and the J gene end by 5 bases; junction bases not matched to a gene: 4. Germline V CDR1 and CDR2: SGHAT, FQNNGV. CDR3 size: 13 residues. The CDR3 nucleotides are TGTGCCAGCAGCTCTGCGGGAGTGGAGACCCAGTACTTC. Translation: CASSSAGVETQYF.

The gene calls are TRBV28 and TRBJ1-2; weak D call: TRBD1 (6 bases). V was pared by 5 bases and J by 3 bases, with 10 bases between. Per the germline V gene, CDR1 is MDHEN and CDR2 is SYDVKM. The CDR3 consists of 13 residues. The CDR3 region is CASSLGGYYGYTF. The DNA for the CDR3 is TGTGCCAGCAGTCTAGGGGGGTACTATGGCTACACCTTC.

The CDR3 nucleotides are TGTGCCAGCAGGACTAGCGGATATGAAGAGACCCAGTACTTC. Protein: CASRTSGYEETQYF. The V gene is TRBV28, the J gene TRBJ2-5; 9 positions agree with TRBD2. CDR3 length: 14 amino acids. Germline V gene sequence: CDR1 MDHEN, CDR2 SYDVKM. After removal of 6 bases from V and 3 bases from J, the junction contained 5 bases not matched to a gene.

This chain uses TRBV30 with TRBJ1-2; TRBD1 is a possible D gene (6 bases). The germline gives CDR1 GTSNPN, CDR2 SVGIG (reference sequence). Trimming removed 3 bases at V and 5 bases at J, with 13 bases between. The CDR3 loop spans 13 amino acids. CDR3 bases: TGTGCCTGGAGATCCAGGGGACGGTATGGCTACACCTTC. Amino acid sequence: CAWRSRGRYGYTF.

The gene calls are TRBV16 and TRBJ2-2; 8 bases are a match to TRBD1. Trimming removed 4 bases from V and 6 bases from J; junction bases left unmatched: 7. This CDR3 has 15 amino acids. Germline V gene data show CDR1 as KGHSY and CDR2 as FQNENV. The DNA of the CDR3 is TGTGCCAGCAGCCTGGACAGGGAGAGGGCCGGGGAGCTGTTTTTT. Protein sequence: CASSLDRERAGELFF.

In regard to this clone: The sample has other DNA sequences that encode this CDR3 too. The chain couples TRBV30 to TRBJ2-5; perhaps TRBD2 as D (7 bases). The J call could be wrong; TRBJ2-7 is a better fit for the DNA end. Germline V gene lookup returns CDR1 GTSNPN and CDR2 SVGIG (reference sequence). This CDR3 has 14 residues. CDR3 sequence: CAWSVGGGSYEQYF. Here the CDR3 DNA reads TGTGCCTGGAGTGTAGGGGGGGGCTCCTACGAGCAGTACTTC.

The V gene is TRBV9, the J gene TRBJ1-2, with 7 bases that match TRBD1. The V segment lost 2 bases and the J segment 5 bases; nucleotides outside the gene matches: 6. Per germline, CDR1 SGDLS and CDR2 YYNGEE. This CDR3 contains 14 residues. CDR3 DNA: TGTGCCAGCAGCGTGGGGACAGTCCTTTATGGCTACACCTTC. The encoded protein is CASSVGTVLYGYTF.

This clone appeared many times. The CDR3 sequence: CASSHLTSGSNEQYF. Written as DNA, the CDR3 is TGCGCCAGCAGCCACCTGACTAGCGGGAGTAACGAGCAGTACTTC. This chain uses TRBV4-1 with TRBJ2-7, with TRBD2 identical over 12 bases. The CDR3 consists of 15 residues. With V trimmed by 3 bases and J by 5 bases, 5 bases remained unmatched. Germline CDR1 MGHRA, CDR2 YSYEKL.

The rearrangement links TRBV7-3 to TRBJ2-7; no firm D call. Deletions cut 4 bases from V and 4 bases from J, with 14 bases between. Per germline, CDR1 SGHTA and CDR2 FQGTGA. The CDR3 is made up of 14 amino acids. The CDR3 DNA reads TGTGCCAGCAGCTGTCCCAAATGCGAGTACGAGCAGTACTTC. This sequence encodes CASSCPKCEYEQYF.

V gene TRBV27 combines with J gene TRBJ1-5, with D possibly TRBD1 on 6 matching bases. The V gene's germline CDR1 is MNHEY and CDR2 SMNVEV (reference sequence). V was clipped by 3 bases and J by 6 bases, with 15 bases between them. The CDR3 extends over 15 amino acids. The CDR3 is CASSLSRGGGQPQHF. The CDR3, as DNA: TGTGCCAGCAGTTTGTCCAGGGGTGGGGGTCAGCCCCAGCATTTT.

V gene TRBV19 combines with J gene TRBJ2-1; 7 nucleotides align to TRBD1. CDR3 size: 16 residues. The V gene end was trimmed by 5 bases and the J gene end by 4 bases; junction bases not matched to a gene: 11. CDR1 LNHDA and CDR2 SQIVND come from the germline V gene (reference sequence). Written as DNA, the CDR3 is TGTGCCAGTAGTCACCGGGCCGGGACAGCATACAATGAGCAGTTCTTC. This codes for CASSHRAGTAYNEQFF.